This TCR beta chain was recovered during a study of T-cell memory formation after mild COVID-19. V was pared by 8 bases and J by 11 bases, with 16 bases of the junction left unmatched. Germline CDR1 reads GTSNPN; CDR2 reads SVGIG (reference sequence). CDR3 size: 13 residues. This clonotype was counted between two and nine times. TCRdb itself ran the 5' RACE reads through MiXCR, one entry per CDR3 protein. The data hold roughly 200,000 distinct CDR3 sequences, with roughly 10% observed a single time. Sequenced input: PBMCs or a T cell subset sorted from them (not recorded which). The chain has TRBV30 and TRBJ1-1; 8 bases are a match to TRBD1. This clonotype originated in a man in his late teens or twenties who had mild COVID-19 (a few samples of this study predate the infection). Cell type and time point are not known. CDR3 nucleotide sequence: TGTGCCAGAAGCCAGACAGGGGAGAGCGAGGCTTTCTTT. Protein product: CARSQTGESEAFF.